These T cell receptor beta chains were read from a single sample in a study of tumor-infiltrating lymphocytes in localized non-small cell lung cancer. Sequenced by immunoSEQ multiplex PCR; TCRdb stores in-frame clones only, minus some. The repertoire has some 15,000 clones, roughly four fifths of them found once; the top ten carry 15% to 20%. Source material: lung tumor tissue. All receptors come from a human donor with non-small cell lung cancer. Each CDR3 is given with its conserved first and last residue. A D gene is named only where the DNA matches it firmly. Not all rows give a size; the values are once, few, many and, for expanded clones, a class.

cdr3_nt cdr3_aa v_call clone_size j_call d_call
TGTGCCAGCAGCTTGGTAGGGGGGGACGACTACGAGCAGTACTTC CASSLVGGDDYEQYF TRBV5-4 few TRBJ2-7 -
TGTGCCAGCAGCTTAAAAGGGGGGAACACTGAAGCTTTCTTT CASSLKGGNTEAFF TRBV7-9 - TRBJ1-1 -
TGTGCCAGCAGCTGGGACAGGGGGAATGATCAGCCCCAGCATTTT CASSWDRGNDQPQHF TRBV7-2 - TRBJ1-5 TRBD1
TGTGCCAGCAGTCCGTACACCGGGGAGCTGTTTTTT CASSPYTGELFF TRBV28 - TRBJ2-2 -
TGTGCCAGCAGTCGAAACACTGAAGCTTTCTTT CASSRNTEAFF TRBV28 - TRBJ1-1 -
TGTGCCAGTAGAACAGGGGGCGCAGAAGAAAAACTGTTTTTT CASRTGGAEEKLFF TRBV19 - TRBJ1-4 TRBD1
TGTGCCAGCAGCTTAGCGGGAGGGCCCAACGAGCAGTACTTC CASSLAGGPNEQYF TRBV7-2 - TRBJ2-7 TRBD2
TGTGCCAGCCAGACGGGATTCGGGGAGCTGTTTTTT CASQTGFGELFF TRBV2 - TRBJ2-2 -
TGTGCCAGCAGCTTAGGGATCGACAGGGGGACTTACAATGAGCAGTTCTTC CASSLGIDRGTYNEQFF TRBV11-3 - TRBJ2-1 TRBD1
TGTGCCAGCAGCTTAGGGCAGGTGAATCAGCCCCAGCATTTT CASSLGQVNQPQHF TRBV7-9 - TRBJ1-5 -
TGCAGCGTCAAGACAGGGGGCTATGGCTACACCTTC CSVKTGGYGYTF TRBV29-1 - TRBJ1-2 TRBD1
TGTGCCAGCTCACCACGGGTCGCAGGGGGCGCGGCTGAAGCTTTCTTT CASSPRVAGGAAEAFF TRBV18 - TRBJ1-1 TRBD1
TGTGCCAGCAGTGAGACAGGGGACCGAGACTATGGCTACACCTTC CASSETGDRDYGYTF TRBV25-1 - TRBJ1-2 TRBD1
TGTGCCAGCAGCTTGCGGCATCAGGGGGAAAAACTGTTTTTT CASSLRHQGEKLFF TRBV7-9 - TRBJ1-4 -
TGTGCCAGCAGTTTATCCTTTTCCTACAATGAGCAGTTCTTC CASSLSFSYNEQFF TRBV27 - TRBJ2-1 -
TGTGCCAGCAGTTTCTACCGGGACGCTCAGACCACCGGGGAGCTGTTTTTT CASSFYRDAQTTGELFF TRBV27 - TRBJ2-2 -
TGTGCCAGCAGTTTATCTCAGGGTATGACTAATGAAAAACTGTTTTTT CASSLSQGMTNEKLFF TRBV28 - TRBJ1-4 -
TGCGCCAGCAGCTTGTCAGGGAGGACCGGGGAGCTGTTTTTT CASSLSGRTGELFF TRBV5-1 - TRBJ2-2 -
TGTGCCAGCAGCTGGATCGAGACCTACGAGCAGTACTTC CASSWIETYEQYF TRBV5-5 - TRBJ2-7 -
TGTGCCAGCAGTAGAAAGGGGTACAATGAGCAGTTCTTC CASSRKGYNEQFF TRBV6-5 - TRBJ2-1 -
TGTGCCAGCTCGACTAGCGGGGGTGGTTGGCAGTACTTC CASSTSGGGWQYF TRBV6-1 - TRBJ2-7 TRBD2
TGCGCCAGCAGCTTGGGGATACAAGAGACCCAGTACTTC CASSLGIQETQYF TRBV5-1 - TRBJ2-5 -
TGTGCCAGCAGTGAAGCGGTTGGGCCACAGGGAAATCAGCCCCAGCATTTT CASSEAVGPQGNQPQHF TRBV2 - TRBJ1-5 -
TGTGCCAGCAGCCTACAATGGATGCGGGGGACTAGCGGGAATAATGAGCAGTTCTTC CASSLQWMRGTSGNNEQFF TRBV7-8 - TRBJ2-1 TRBD2
TGTGCCAGCAGCCTAGAGACAGGGTCAGAGACCCAGTACTTC CASSLETGSETQYF TRBV7-8 - TRBJ2-5 TRBD1
TGTGCCAGTAATAGCGGGGTTTCCACAGATACGCAGTATTTT CASNSGVSTDTQYF TRBV19 - TRBJ2-3 TRBD2
TGCGCCAGCAGCTTGGGGCAAGATTCACCCCTCCACTTT CASSLGQDSPLHF TRBV5-1 - TRBJ1-6 -
TGTGCCAGCAGTGCCCGGCCAGGGGATATCTACACCTTC CASSARPGDIYTF TRBV25-1 - TRBJ1-2 -
TGTGCCAGCAGCCCGGACAGGTCCTACAATGAGCAGTTCTTC CASSPDRSYNEQFF TRBV7-6 - TRBJ2-1 TRBD1
TGTGCCAGTAGTATGGGGACAGGGGGCACCGGGGAGCTGTTTTTT CASSMGTGGTGELFF TRBV19 - TRBJ2-2 TRBD1
TGCGCCAGCCGAGGTGGGGACATTCAGTACTTC CASRGGDIQYF TRBV5-1 - TRBJ2-4 -
TGTGCCAGCAGCCCTCCAGAGCGGAGGACCTACGAGCAGTACTTC CASSPPERRTYEQYF TRBV28 - TRBJ2-7 -
TGTGCCTGGAGTCTGAACACTGAAGCTTTCTTT CAWSLNTEAFF TRBV30 - TRBJ1-1 -
TGCGCCAGCTCCGGGACTAGCGGGTTTTCCGGGGATACGCAGTATTTT CASSGTSGFSGDTQYF TRBV10-1 - TRBJ2-3 TRBD2
TGTGCCAGCAGCCTCAGGGAGAACACTGAAGCTTTCTTT CASSLRENTEAFF TRBV7-9 - TRBJ1-1 -
TGTGCCAGCAGGTCGAAAGCGGGAGGGTTTGACTACGAGCAGTACTTC CASRSKAGGFDYEQYF TRBV7-3 - TRBJ2-7 TRBD2
TGTGCCAGCAGCCGCAACGGACCTATCGCAGATACGCAGTATTTT CASSRNGPIADTQYF TRBV7-2 - TRBJ2-3 -
TGCAGCGTTGATATTACAGGGAATGAGCAGTTCTTC CSVDITGNEQFF TRBV29-1 few TRBJ2-1 -
TGTGCCAGCAGCCCTCGGGCTAGCGGGCCCGGGGAGCTGTTTTTT CASSPRASGPGELFF TRBV6-1 - TRBJ2-2 TRBD2
TGTGCCAGCAGTTTTTTACAGGGGGCTGGAAACACCATATATTTT CASSFLQGAGNTIYF TRBV28 - TRBJ1-3 TRBD1
TGTGCCTGGAGTATGGGGGAGGGGGATACGCAGTATTTT CAWSMGEGDTQYF TRBV30 - TRBJ2-3 TRBD2
TGCGCCAGCAGCCTCGCCCAGGCGAGTCCAGATACGCAGTATTTT CASSLAQASPDTQYF TRBV4-1 - TRBJ2-3 -
TGTGCCAGCAGCTTATTTGGGGGCGGGGAGCTGTTTTTT CASSLFGGGELFF TRBV11-2 - TRBJ2-2 -
TGTGCCAGCAGCGGGGCCATGAACACTGAAGCTTTCTTT CASSGAMNTEAFF TRBV5-4 few TRBJ1-1 -
TGTGCCATCAGTGAGTCGACGCGCGGGGGCAATGAAAAACTGTTTTTT CAISESTRGGNEKLFF TRBV10-3 - TRBJ1-4 -
TGTGCCAGCAGCTCTAGTCGGGATCGAGACACTGAAGCTTTCTTT CASSSSRDRDTEAFF TRBV7-6 - TRBJ1-1 -
TGTGCCAGCAGCTCCCGCTGGGGCTCCTACGAGCAGTACTTC CASSSRWGSYEQYF TRBV7-2 medium-sized TRBJ2-7 -
TGTGCCATCAGTGTCGGCCAGGGGGGGACCCAGTACTTC CAISVGQGGTQYF TRBV10-3 - TRBJ2-5 -
TGTGCCAGCAGCTCCGAATCTTACTCCTACGAGCAGTACTTC CASSSESYSYEQYF TRBV5-4 few TRBJ2-7 -
TGCGCCAGCAGTCAACAAGAGGGGCTCTACGAGCAGTACTTC CASSQQEGLYEQYF TRBV4-1 once TRBJ2-7 -
TGTGCCAGCAGCTTGGGGGGGGCAGGGCTAAATCAGCCCCAGCATTTT CASSLGGAGLNQPQHF TRBV5-6 - TRBJ1-5 -
TGTGCCAGCAGTTTGGTGGCAGGGAGTAGGTATGAGCAGTTCTTC CASSLVAGSRYEQFF TRBV27 - TRBJ2-1 -
TGTGCCAGCTCGAGGGGGCCCCAATCGGGCTACACCTTC CASSRGPQSGYTF TRBV28 - TRBJ1-2 TRBD1
TGTGCCAGCAGCCCTCGGGATGTAGGTAGCACAGATACGCAGTATTTT CASSPRDVGSTDTQYF TRBV11-2 - TRBJ2-3 -
TGTGCCAGCAGCGCCCCGTCCAACGGCGGCGAAAAACTGTTTTTT CASSAPSNGGEKLFF TRBV7-2 - TRBJ1-4 -
TGTGCCAGTAGTATAGGTTCTAGCGGGAGTGAAGCCTACGAGCAGTACTTC CASSIGSSGSEAYEQYF TRBV19 - TRBJ2-7 TRBD2
TGTGCCAGCAGCCCTAATGGACTAGTTGGGACCCAGTACTTC CASSPNGLVGTQYF TRBV11-2 once TRBJ2-5 TRBD2